The 28 T cell receptor beta chains below all came from one sample that was sequenced in a study of cytomegalovirus exposure and HLA in healthy donors. 13 Jbeta primers and 60 Vbeta primers were used for the PCR. Profiled with immunoSEQ multiplex PCR; TCRdb holds only in-frame clones, not every one. Counted here are some 140,000 clones, approximately 85% occurring once; the ten biggest clones make up 6.7%. What was sequenced was PBMCs. These receptors were taken from a woman in her twenties or thirties in good health and CMV-seropositive.

The chain carries TRBV18 and TRBJ2-7; no clear D gene. V was cut by 2 bases and J by 7 bases, with 9 bases left in between. The CDR3 contains 12 residues. The germline V gene has CDR1 KGHSH and CDR2 LQKENI. The CDR3: CASSPSSREQYF. The CDR3 DNA sequence: TGTGCCAGCTCACCAAGTAGTAGAGAGCAGTACTTC.

The chain combines TRBV5-1 with TRBJ2-1; possibly TRBD1 for D (6 bases). This CDR3 contains 15 residues. Per the germline V gene, CDR1 is SGHRS and CDR2 is YFSETQ. V lost 6 bases and J lost 3, with 16 bases in between. CDR3: CASIEGDTGYNEQFF. CDR3 nucleotide sequence: TGCGCCAGCATCGAGGGGGACACGGGCTACAATGAGCAGTTCTTC. Based on the CDR3 plus reference TRBV5-1 and TRBJ2-1, the full variable domain is KAGVTQTPRYLIKTRGQQVTLSCSPISGHRSVSWYQQTPGQGLQFLFEYFSETQRNKGNFPGRFSGRQFSNSRSEMNVSTLELGDSALYLCASIEGDTGYNEQFFGPGTRLTVL.

The rearrangement links TRBV7-9 to TRBJ2-2; 8 nucleotides line up with TRBD1. Germline V gene sequence: CDR1 SEHNR, CDR2 FQNEAQ (reference sequence). The CDR3 spans 16 residues. Losses at the gene ends were 5 bases for V and 6 bases for J; bases not matched to a gene: 11. CDR3 protein: CASSPLRQGASGELFF. In nucleotides, the CDR3 is TGTGCCAGCAGCCCCCTAAGGCAGGGGGCGTCCGGGGAGCTGTTTTTT.

The chain uses TRBV29-1 and TRBJ2-1; weak D call: TRBD2 (6 bases). This CDR3 is built from 12 residues. With 4 bases removed from V and 10 bases from J, the gap between germline ends came to 14 bases. Per germline, CDR1 SQVTM and CDR2 ANQGSEA. The CDR3 here is CSVGGGGGEQFF. DNA of the CDR3: TGCAGCGTTGGGGGTGGGGGAGGAGAGCAGTTCTTC.

The CDR3 protein is CATRTGGTEAFF. The CDR3 nucleotides read TGTGCCACTAGGACAGGGGGGACTGAAGCTTTCTTT. This rearrangement joins TRBV19 to TRBJ1-1; 10 bases align to TRBD1. Germline trimming cut 10 bases from V and 5 bases from J; bases unmatched to any gene: 4. Germline CDR1 is LNHDA and CDR2 is SQIVND (reference sequence). This CDR3 region has 12 residues.

V gene TRBV11-3 combines with J gene TRBJ2-7; D is possibly TRBD2 (5 bases). V was clipped by 3 bases and J by 5 bases, with 14 bases between them. Germline CDR1 is SGHNT and CDR2 is YENEEA. This CDR3 has 14 amino acids. The CDR3 sequence is CASSLDSWAHEQYF. The CDR3 nucleotides are TGTGCCAGCAGCTTGGACTCCTGGGCCCACGAGCAGTACTTC.

The chain recombines TRBV19 with TRBJ2-3; no clear D gene. This CDR3 region has 12 residues. Germline-derived CDR1 and CDR2 are LNHDA and SQIVND (reference sequence). V dropped 2 bases and J dropped 4 bases, with 4 bases sitting between them. CDR3: CASSISSDTQYF. CDR3 in DNA: TGTGCCAGTAGTATAAGCTCAGATACGCAGTATTTT.

In its sample, this clone was seen a few times. As DNA, the CDR3 is TGTGCCAGCAGCGTAGGGAGATTCCCGTACCAAGAGACCCAGTACTTC. This encodes CASSVGRFPYQETQYF. J is TRBJ2-5 and V is TRBV9; unclear D gene. CDR1 and CDR2 (germline): SGDLS, YYNGEE. The V end was cut by 0 bases, the J end by 0 bases, with 12 bases between. CDR3 length: 16 amino acids.

The rearrangement uses TRBV19 and TRBJ2-7; D might be TRBD2 (6 bases). The germline V gene has CDR1 LNHDA and CDR2 SQIVND (reference sequence). The CDR3 runs to 14 residues. V was shortened by 3 bases and J by 4 bases, with 13 bases between the two germline ends. This CDR3 is CASSISGGRYEQYF. DNA of the CDR3: TGTGCCAGTAGTATCTCCGGGGGACGATACGAGCAGTACTTC.

This chain joins TRBV28 and TRBJ2-7, with TRBD2 matching over 10 bases. Germline loops: CDR1 MDHEN, CDR2 SYDVKM. The CDR3 extends over 16 amino acids. J lost 4 bases, V lost 2 bases, and 8 bases had no gene match. The CDR3 is CASSLGRSSGGYEQYF. CDR3 DNA sequence: TGTGCCAGCAGTTTAGGAAGGAGTAGCGGGGGGTACGAGCAGTACTTC. Based on the CDR3 plus reference TRBV28 and TRBJ2-7, the full variable domain is DVKVTQSSRYLVKRTGEKVFLECVQDMDHENMFWYRQDPGLGLRLIYFSYDVKMKEKGDIPEGYSVSREKKERFSLILESASTNQTSMYLCASSLGRSSGGYEQYFGPGTRLTVT.

J is TRBJ2-2 and V is TRBV5-1, with TRBD1 identical over 8 bases. CDR3 length equals 17 residues. CDR1 and CDR2 from the germline V gene are SGHRS and YFSETQ. V lost 1 base and J lost 7; bases outside the gene matches: 12. Here the CDR3 reads CASSLTQGAPQSGELFF. DNA of the CDR3: TGCGCCAGCAGCTTGACCCAGGGGGCCCCTCAGAGCGGGGAGCTGTTTTTT.

This clone was counted only a few times. V and J are TRBV10-3 and TRBJ1-5, with TRBD1 identical over 10 bases. Looked up from germline, CDR1 is ENHRY and CDR2 is SYGVKD. After removal of 10 bases from V and 7 bases from J, the junction contained 7 bases not matched to a gene. This CDR3 contains 13 residues. CDR3 region: CATGGTGDQPQHF. The CDR3 DNA reads as TGTGCCACGGGGGGGACAGGGGACCAGCCCCAGCATTTT.

V and J are TRBV11-1 and TRBJ1-1, with 9 bases aligning to TRBD1. The CDR3 consists of 14 residues. Germline values: CDR1 SGHAT, CDR2 FQDESV (reference sequence). Trimming at V came to 4 bases and at J to 10 bases, leaving 10 bases not matched to a gene. CDR3 nucleotide sequence: TGTGCCAGCAGCTGGTCACAGGGGGCCCGGGGAGCTTTCTTT. This codes for CASSWSQGARGAFF.

V gene TRBV29-1 combines with J gene TRBJ1-4, with 11 nucleotides matching TRBD1. The germline V gene has CDR1 SQVTM and CDR2 ANQGSEA. The trim removed 5 bases at V and 8 bases at J, leaving 7 bases unmatched. This CDR3 contains 14 residues. Here the CDR3 DNA reads TGCAGCGTTTTAGGGACAGGGGGTGGGGAAAAACTGTTTTTT. This encodes CSVLGTGGGEKLFF.

The chain has TRBV6-1 and TRBJ1-3; D unclear. V lost 5 bases to trimming and J lost 2 bases, with 13 bases between them. CDR1 and CDR2 (germline): MNHNS, SASEGT. The CDR3 runs to 15 residues. CDR3 DNA sequence: TGTGCCAGCAGTACCCAGGTCAAGACTGGAAACACCATATATTTT. This gives the protein CASSTQVKTGNTIYF.

This chain joins TRBV7-9 and TRBJ1-1; TRBD1 aligns across 9 bases. Germline V gene data show CDR1 as SEHNR and CDR2 as FQNEAQ (reference sequence). The CDR3 is 15 amino acids. V trimming: 2 bases; J trimming: 4 bases; junction bases outside the gene matches: 5. In DNA form, the CDR3 reads TGTGCCAGCAGCTTAACAGGGGGCGAACGCACTGAAGCTTTCTTT. This gives the protein CASSLTGGERTEAFF.

V is TRBV5-6 and J is TRBJ2-5, with D possibly TRBD2 on 5 matching bases. V gave up 3 bases and J gave up 2 bases, with 11 bases separating them. CDR1 SGHDT and CDR2 YYEEEE come from the germline V gene. The CDR3 loop spans 14 amino acids. The CDR3 sequence: CASSSGSSQETQYF. The CDR3, as DNA: TGTGCCAGCAGCTCGGGGTCTTCTCAAGAGACCCAGTACTTC. The full variable domain, rest sourced from reference TRBV5-6 and TRBJ2-5, is DAGVTQSPTHLIKTRGQQVTLRCSPKSGHDTVSWYQQALGQGPQFIFQYYEEEERQRGNFPDRFSGHQFPNYSSELNVNALLLGDSALYLCASSSGSSQETQYFGPGTRLLVL.

The chain is built from TRBV5-6 and TRBJ2-1; TRBD2 is a possible D gene (5 bases). Germline CDR1 SGHDT, CDR2 YYEEEE. V was trimmed by 2 bases and J by 6 bases, leaving 15 bases between them. The CDR3 is 15 amino acids. CDR3 loop: CASSFGPSLVNEQFF. CDR3 sequence (DNA): TGTGCCAGCAGCTTTGGTCCTAGCCTGGTCAATGAGCAGTTCTTC.

This chain uses TRBV7-9 with TRBJ2-7, with 12 bases lining up with TRBD2. This CDR3 region has 17 residues. CDR1 is SEHNR and CDR2 is FQNEAQ in the germline V gene (reference sequence). V lost 5 bases and J lost 4; bases outside the gene matches: 12. The CDR3 DNA reads as TGTGCCAGCAGCACCGGGACTAGCGGGCAGGCGAATTACGAGCAGTACTTC. It specifies CASSTGTSGQANYEQYF.

J is TRBJ2-1 and V is TRBV7-7; TRBD2 might be the D (7 bases). Trimming shortened V by 1 base and J by 9 bases, and 16 bases separated the two germline ends. The germline V gene has CDR1 SSHAT and CDR2 FNYEAQ (reference sequence). The CDR3 consists of 15 residues. As DNA, the CDR3 is TGTGCCAGCAGCTTAGGGTGGGGGGGGCCCGCTGAGCAGTTCTTC. Translated, it gives CASSLGWGGPAEQFF. The full variable domain, rest sourced from reference TRBV7-7 and TRBJ2-1, is GAGVSQSPRYKVTKRGQDVTLRCDPISSHATLYWYQQALGQGPEFLTYFNYEAQPDKSGLPSDRFSAERPEGSISTLTIQRTEQRDSAMYRCASSLGWGGPAEQFFGPGTRLTVL.

The rearrangement uses TRBV9 and TRBJ1-1, with D hard to call. Trimming removed 6 bases from V and 3 bases from J, with 9 bases in between. Per the germline V gene, CDR1 is SGDLS and CDR2 is YYNGEE. The CDR3 covers 12 residues. CDR3 coding DNA: TGTGCCAGCAATGTCGGTGACACTGAAGCTTTCTTT. Protein product: CASNVGDTEAFF.

The chain has TRBV28 and TRBJ1-2; tentative D call: TRBD1 (6 bases). V lost 2 bases, J lost 4 bases, and 17 bases lay in between. In germline, CDR1 is MDHEN, CDR2 SYDVKM. The CDR3 spans 16 residues. The DNA of the CDR3 is TGTGCCAGCAGTTTAGGCGGGGGGGCGCAGAGCTATGGCTACACCTTC. Translating it yields CASSLGGGAQSYGYTF.

This CDR3 is CAWSLVSGNTIYF. The DNA of the CDR3 is TGTGCCTGGTCCCTAGTCTCTGGAAACACCATATATTTT. V usage is TRBV30 and J usage is TRBJ1-3; D not resolved. CDR1 and CDR2 (germline): GTSNPN, SVGIG (reference sequence). CDR3 length: 13 residues. The V gene lost 5 bases and the J gene lost 0 bases, with 8 bases spanning the gap.

The chain joins TRBV15 to TRBJ2-5; 10 nucleotides agree with TRBD1. The CDR3 has 16 amino acids. V lost 2 bases, J lost 4 bases, and 7 bases stayed unmatched. CDR1 LNHNV and CDR2 YYDKDF come from the germline V gene (reference sequence). CDR3 region: CATSRFDRGRGETQYF. In nucleotides, the CDR3 is TGTGCCACCAGCAGATTCGACAGGGGGCGAGGAGAGACCCAGTACTTC.

V and J are TRBV7-2 and TRBJ2-1, with 9 bases matching TRBD2. The CDR3 totals 17 residues. V was pared by 5 bases and J by 7 bases, with 15 bases of the junction left unmatched. The germline CDR1 and CDR2 sequences are SGHTA and FQGNSA. CDR3 amino acids: CASSPPGREGRGNEQFF. DNA for the CDR3: TGTGCCAGCAGCCCCCCGGGGCGGGAGGGCCGAGGAAATGAGCAGTTCTTC.

The V gene is TRBV5-6, the J gene TRBJ1-2, with 9 bases lining up with TRBD1. The ends lost 4 bases at V and 7 bases at J; junction bases unmatched: 8. CDR1 and CDR2 (germline): SGHDT, YYEEEE. This CDR3 has 14 residues. CDR3 bases: TGTGCCAGCAGCCCGGGACAGGGATTTGGTGGCTACACCTTC. Translating it yields CASSPGQGFGGYTF.

This clone occurred once. V and J are TRBV5-5 and TRBJ2-5; 10 bases match TRBD1. Germline CDR1 and CDR2: SGHKS and YYEKEE (reference sequence). The CDR3 is made up of 14 amino acids. V shed 3 bases and J 5 bases; nucleotides not matched to a gene: 4. CDR3 nucleotides: TGTGCCAGCAGCTGGGGACAGGGGTGGGAGACCCAGTACTTC. Residues: CASSWGQGWETQYF.

The chain combines TRBV29-1 with TRBJ2-3; TRBD2 agrees at 8 bases. This CDR3 has 15 amino acids. Germline lookup yields CDR1 SQVTM and CDR2 ANQGSEA. The J segment lost 6 bases and the V segment lost 7 bases, leaving 15 bases of the junction unmatched. The CDR3 region is CSDVGAGAWGDTQYF. For the CDR3, the DNA is TGCAGCGATGTTGGAGCGGGAGCTTGGGGGGATACGCAGTATTTT.